This T cell receptor beta chain was captured by sequencing in a study of T cells in localized non-small cell lung cancer. Findings and limits, study-wide: Longer overall survival accompanied higher blood T cell density. Uninvolved adjacent lung showed peak T cell clonality, exceeding tumor. Within adjacent lung there appeared a median approximately 60 of the top 100 tumor clones.

Sequencing was performed with immunoSEQ multiplex PCR; in TCRdb, only in-frame clones are kept and a portion is missing. The data contain about 21,000 clones, 80% to 90% of them seen just once; the ten biggest clones take up approximately 7%. Germline loops: CDR1 WSHSY, CDR2 SAAADI. The CDR3 runs to 15 residues. V was shortened by 7 bases and J by 2 bases, with 18 bases between the two germline ends. For this clone: Its antigen is unidentified.

The sequencing here drew on peripheral blood, taken before any cancer treatment. The chain has TRBV10-2 and TRBJ2-7; a weak D match, TRBD2 (5 bases). The clonotype originates from an older male donor with stage I squamous cell lung carcinoma. CDR3 sequence reads: CASMGFTGNPYEQYF. The CDR3 bases are TGCGCCAGCATGGGGTTCACCGGGAACCCCTACGAGCAGTACTTC.